This T cell receptor (beta chain) is drawn from a study of a mutant IDH1 vaccine in newly diagnosed glioma. As for the study in general: Eight vaccinations reached patients in weeks 1, 3, 5, 7, 11, 15, 19 and 23. Following radiotherapy alone, or alongside temozolomide cycles, vaccination was started after an interval of 4-6 weeks. Before enrollment, the patients had been treated with radiotherapy alone, temozolomide alone, or both together. Most of them had received both.

General study findings and limits: Vaccine-induced immune responses were detected in about 95% of patients.

Of note for this clone: Its antigen is unknown.

Noted time point: week 23, last vaccination. Vaccination comprised doses that each held 300 ug of mutant IDH1 20-mer peptide, plus topical imiquimod. Only in-frame clones appear in the TCRdb table, and some are missing; sequencing was by immunoSEQ multiplex PCR. The sample holds 29,000 or so clones, 75% to 90% seen once. Germline CDR1 SEHNR, CDR2 FQNEAQ (reference sequence). V lost 5 bases, J lost 4 bases, and 27 bases lay in between. The CDR3 runs 18 residues. The chain combines TRBV7-9 with TRBJ2-7; D possibly corresponds to TRBD1 (7 bases). The sample consisted of PBMCs, taken from a glioma patient whose treatment included an IDH1 peptide vaccine. This receptor was identified in a woman in her late teens or twenties with glioma. This CDR3 reads CASSAGQSAGQDSYEQYF. For the CDR3, the DNA is TGTGCCAGCAGCGCGGGACAGTCGGCCGGACAAGACTCGTACGAGCAGTACTTC.